This TCR beta chain was identified during a study of sequential checkpoint blockade in melanoma. Study background: After nivolumab or ipilimumab alone, about two dozen patients had week-13 rebiopsies.

Documented treatment: randomized to nivolumab then ipilimumab (arm A) or the reverse (arm B). DNA-damaging chemotherapy had not been given to any patient beforehand. Study-wide findings and caveats: Clinical benefit was about 30 times likelier when tumor T-cell fraction and clonality increased.

Germline V gives CDR1 SGDLS, CDR2 YYNGEE. The length of the CDR3 is 15 residues. V lost 4 bases to trimming and J lost 5 bases, with 18 bases between them. Data came from immunoSEQ multiplex PCR; TCRdb stores just in-frame clones and leaves some out. The top ten hold about a fifth of the sample, which has roughly 4,000 clones, 19% seen once. This clone was recorded a few times. Antigen: not known. The rearrangement links TRBV9 to TRBJ2-5; D is perhaps TRBD1 or TRBD2 (6 bases each). The starting material was tumor tissue (inferred from file names), obtained from a patient given nivolumab and ipilimumab in sequence. The clonotype comes from a human patient with melanoma. Some clones in this sample may be carry-over from other donors' samples. The CDR3: CASSQRTGAAETQYF. The CDR3 DNA reads as TGTGCCAGCAGCCAGCGGACGGGGGCAGCGGAGACCCAGTACTTC.